The present T cell receptor (beta chain) was sequenced within a study of blood T cells in healthy people across ages. Study conclusions and caveats: A roughly linear fall in TCR beta diversity per million T cells was seen with increasing age. PBMCs went unsorted, and a conclusive naive versus antigen-experienced comparison was therefore prevented.

Next came a second PCR, run for about 7 to 12 cycles, which used a sample-barcoded 5' primer along with a J-beta primer mix. MiXCR was run by TCRdb on the 5' RACE reads, yielding one entry per CDR3 protein. The sample consists of about 1.6 million distinct CDR3 sequences, almost 35% of them appearing once. The study recruited healthy Caucasian donors from Russia who were aged roughly 6 to 90. Isolating PBMCs gave at least 6 million of these cells per sample. V was pared by 0 bases and J by 1 base, with 9 bases between. The CDR3 spans 15 residues. Germline V gives CDR1 LNHNV, CDR2 YYDKDF (reference sequence). A note on this clonotype: Its antigen is unidentified.

V and J are TRBV15 and TRBJ1-1; D ambiguous. The receptor was derived from a woman in her twenties or thirties in good health. Sequencing used blood. CDR3 bases: TGTGCCACCAGCAGAGATCCAGGACCGAACACTGAAGCTTTCTTT. Its protein is CATSRDPGPNTEAFF.